Following are 11 T cell receptor beta chains from one sample sequenced in a study of blood T cells in healthy people across ages. The second PCR ran roughly 6 to 11 cycles with a sample-barcoded 5' primer and J-beta primers. TCRdb analysed the 5' RACE reads with MiXCR anew, one entry per CDR3 protein. The sample includes around 2 million distinct CDR3 sequences, around 40% of them seen just once. Sequencing was done on a sample of blood. These receptors all stem from a human donor in good health.

The genes are TRBV27 and TRBJ1-2; 8 nucleotides agree with TRBD1. V was clipped by 4 bases and J by 8 bases; unmatched bases: 9. The length of the CDR3 is 14 residues. Germline CDR1 MNHEY, CDR2 SMNVEV (reference sequence). In DNA, the CDR3 is TGTGCCAGCAGTTCCCGGACAGGGAGCAGGGGCTACACCTTC. It codes for CASSSRTGSRGYTF.

This clonotype was observed a handful of times. The chain links TRBV20-1 to TRBJ1-1, with TRBD1 as a possible D gene (6 bases). The CDR3 spans 15 residues. Between the trimmed V and J ends, which lost 0 bases and 1 base, there was a span of 12 bases. Germline CDR1 reads DFQATT; CDR2 reads SNEGSKA (reference sequence). The CDR3 spells CSARDRQGQNTEAFF. The CDR3 nucleotides are TGCAGTGCTAGAGATCGCCAGGGACAGAACACTGAAGCTTTCTTT.

The rearrangement links TRBV5-1 to TRBJ2-3; maybe TRBD1 (6 bases). The CDR3 consists of 15 residues. V dropped 7 bases and J dropped 0 bases, with 15 bases sitting between them. The germline V gene encodes CDR1 SGHRS and CDR2 YFSETQ. In DNA, the CDR3 is TGCGCCAGCCACTCCCCGGACAGCAGCACAGATACGCAGTATTTT. Its protein product is CASHSPDSSTDTQYF.

The chain joins TRBV2 to TRBJ2-4, with D perhaps TRBD1 or TRBD2 (5 bases each). Gene TRBJ2-7 matches the end of the DNA better, so the J call may be wrong. CDR1 is SNHLY and CDR2 is FYNNEI in the germline V gene. The CDR3 is made up of 13 amino acids. As DNA, the CDR3 is TGTGCCAGCAGTAAGGGACCGATAGGCGAGCAGTACTTC. Translated: CASSKGPIGEQYF.

This clonotype was seen a handful of times. The chain employs TRBV29-1 and TRBJ2-5, with D possibly TRBD1 on 5 matching bases. Trimming removed 7 bases at V and 5 bases at J, with 14 bases between. CDR1 and CDR2 from the germline V gene are SQVTM and ANQGSEA. The CDR3 runs 12 residues. CDR3 nucleotides: TGCAGCGCACAGGATGGTGGGGAGACCCAGTACTTC. Translation gives CSAQDGGETQYF.

This clonotype was found a few times. The CDR3 spells CASSPWTGAIGDTQYF. In DNA, the CDR3 is TGCGCCAGCAGCCCATGGACGGGGGCGATAGGAGATACGCAGTATTTT. V and J are TRBV5-1 and TRBJ2-3; D may correspond to TRBD1 or TRBD2 (6 bases each). The germline V gene encodes CDR1 SGHRS and CDR2 YFSETQ. This CDR3 contains 16 residues. The V end lost 4 bases, the J end lost 5 bases, and 20 bases lay between the germline ends.

The J gene is TRBJ1-2, the V gene TRBV29-1; tentative D call: TRBD1 (6 bases). The V and J ends lost 4 bases and 7 bases respectively, with 16 bases between them. Germline V gene lookup returns CDR1 SQVTM and CDR2 ANQGSEA. This CDR3 comprises 13 residues. CDR3 residues: CSVVQGSTGGYTF. CDR3 bases: TGCAGCGTTGTACAGGGAAGTACGGGTGGCTACACCTTC.

The chain carries TRBV12-3 or TRBV12-4 and TRBJ2-3, with D perhaps matching TRBD1 or TRBD2 (5 bases each). The CDR3 covers 17 residues. V gave up 7 bases and J gave up 2 bases, with 22 bases separating them. CDR3 protein: CASTLGGEPGPTDTQYF. CDR3 bases: TGTGCCAGCACTCTCGGTGGGGAGCCGGGGCCCACAGATACGCAGTATTTT.

This clonotype has a handful of counts. The chain joins TRBV28 to TRBJ2-1, with 11 bases matching TRBD2. V trimming: 3 bases; J trimming: 6 bases; junction bases outside the gene matches: 13. The CDR3 covers 18 residues. Germline V gene data show CDR1 as MDHEN and CDR2 as SYDVKM. The DNA of the CDR3 is TGTGCCAGCAGTTTCTTTACTAGCGGGGGTTCTCAGGGCAATGAGCAGTTCTTC. Encoded protein: CASSFFTSGGSQGNEQFF.

The sample holds a few counts of this clonotype. The V and J genes are TRBV5-1 and TRBJ2-3; D is undetermined. CDR1 is SGHRS, CDR2 YFSETQ, per germline. The CDR3 has 12 amino acids. V shed 0 bases and J shed 8 bases, with 7 bases lying between them. The DNA of the CDR3 is TGCGCCAGCAGCTTGGCCATTAGTACGCAGTATTTT. Amino acids: CASSLAISTQYF.

CDR3 residues: CSARLRAGGGEQFF. The CDR3 region has the DNA TGCAGTGCTAGGCTTCGAGCGGGGGGAGGTGAGCAGTTCTTC. V gene TRBV20-1 combines with J gene TRBJ2-1, with TRBD2 identical over 9 bases. Trimming at V came to 3 bases and at J to 9 bases, leaving 9 bases not matched to a gene. The CDR3 spans 14 residues. CDR1 and CDR2 from the germline V gene are DFQATT and SNEGSKA (reference sequence).